The text below deals with one T cell receptor beta chain. Its antigen is not known. The data are from a study of neurological immune-mediated disorders. Study results and caveats: While HTLV-1-associated myelopathy showed the greatest TCR clonal expansion, multiple sclerosis showed the least, falling below healthy controls.

The CDR3 is 14 residues long. V was clipped by 5 bases and J by 6 bases; unmatched bases: 8. TCRdb re-derived calls from the 5' RACE reads in MiXCR, one entry per CDR3 protein. The sample yields approximately 77,000 distinct CDR3 sequences, about 9.7% seen once. The study built unsorted libraries from 2 million PBMCs kept at -80 C. The V and J genes are TRBV12-3 or TRBV12-4 and TRBJ1-1, with TRBD1 matching 8 bases. This clonotype was obtained from a man over 45 in good health. Sequencing was carried out using PBMCs. CDR3 DNA: TGTGCCAGCAGTACGCGACAGGGGCTCTCTGAAGCTTTCTTT. Its translation is CASSTRQGLSEAFF.